This TCR beta chain was observed in a study of beta chain features in type 1 diabetes. A CD45RO/CCR7/CD25/CD127/CD95/CD27 panel sorted naive, central memory, regulatory and stem cell-like memory CD4+ cells. Sorting gave populations that all exceeded 98% purity. Every isolated RNA sample was fully reverse transcribed, so sequencing captured expressed TCRB transcripts. Data came from immunoSEQ multiplex PCR; TCRdb stores just in-frame clones and leaves some out. The data hold about 220,000 clones, with about 11% observed a single time. CDR3 length equals 14 residues. The ends were cut back, 0 bases at V and 4 bases at J, with 10 bases in the middle. The germline V gene has CDR1 SGHTA and CDR2 FQGNSA.

Sequencing input: central memory CD4+ T cells from blood. This chain uses TRBV7-2 with TRBJ2-7; D is possibly TRBD2 (6 bases). The TCR originated in a man younger than 35 in good health. DNA for the CDR3: TGTGCCAGCAGCTTAGCGGGAGGAGGGTACGAGCAGTACTTC. Translation: CASSLAGGGYEQYF.